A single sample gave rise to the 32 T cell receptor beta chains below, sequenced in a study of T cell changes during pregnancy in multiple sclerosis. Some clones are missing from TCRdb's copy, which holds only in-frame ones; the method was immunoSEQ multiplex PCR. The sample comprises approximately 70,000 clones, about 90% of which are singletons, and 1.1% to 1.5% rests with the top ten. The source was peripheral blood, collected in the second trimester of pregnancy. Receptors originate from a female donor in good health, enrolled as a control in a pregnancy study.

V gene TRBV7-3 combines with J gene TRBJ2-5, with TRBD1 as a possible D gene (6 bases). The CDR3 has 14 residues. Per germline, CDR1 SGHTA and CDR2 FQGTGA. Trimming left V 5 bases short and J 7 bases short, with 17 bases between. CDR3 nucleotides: TGTGCCAGCAGCCCAGGGGTCAGGGACGGGACCCAGTACTTC. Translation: CASSPGVRDGTQYF.

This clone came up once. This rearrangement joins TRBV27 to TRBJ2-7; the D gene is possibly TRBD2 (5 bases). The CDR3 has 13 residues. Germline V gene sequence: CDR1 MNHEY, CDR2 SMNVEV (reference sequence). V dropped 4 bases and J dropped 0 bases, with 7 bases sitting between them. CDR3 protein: CASSYGVSYEQYF. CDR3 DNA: TGTGCCAGCAGTTACGGGGTCTCCTACGAGCAGTACTTC.

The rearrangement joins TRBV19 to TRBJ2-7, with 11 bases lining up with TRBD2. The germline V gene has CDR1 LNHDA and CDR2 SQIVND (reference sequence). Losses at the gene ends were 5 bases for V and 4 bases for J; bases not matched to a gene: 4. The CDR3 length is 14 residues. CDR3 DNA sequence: TGTGCCAGTAGTCCGACTAGCGGGGAATACGAGCAGTACTTC. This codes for CASSPTSGEYEQYF.

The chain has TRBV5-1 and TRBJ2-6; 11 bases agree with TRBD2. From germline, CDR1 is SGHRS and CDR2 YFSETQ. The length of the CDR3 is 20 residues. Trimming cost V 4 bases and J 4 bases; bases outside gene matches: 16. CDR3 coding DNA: TGCGCCAGCAGCACCACCCCCACTAGCGGGAGCTTCTCCGGGGCCAACGTCCTGACTTTC. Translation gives CASSTTPTSGSFSGANVLTF.

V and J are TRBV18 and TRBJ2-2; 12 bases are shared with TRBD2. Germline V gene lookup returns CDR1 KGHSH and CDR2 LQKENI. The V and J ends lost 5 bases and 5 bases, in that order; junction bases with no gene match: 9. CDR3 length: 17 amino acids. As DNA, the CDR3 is TGTGCCAGCTCATCTAGACTAGCGGGAGTAAGGACCGGGGAGCTGTTTTTT. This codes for CASSSRLAGVRTGELFF.

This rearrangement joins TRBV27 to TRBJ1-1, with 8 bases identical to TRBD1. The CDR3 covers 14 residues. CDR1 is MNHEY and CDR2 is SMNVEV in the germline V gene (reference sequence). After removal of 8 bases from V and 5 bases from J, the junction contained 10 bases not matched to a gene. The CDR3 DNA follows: TGTGCCAGCGGCCTCAGGGGGCGCGAAACTGAAGCTTTCTTT. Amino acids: CASGLRGRETEAFF.

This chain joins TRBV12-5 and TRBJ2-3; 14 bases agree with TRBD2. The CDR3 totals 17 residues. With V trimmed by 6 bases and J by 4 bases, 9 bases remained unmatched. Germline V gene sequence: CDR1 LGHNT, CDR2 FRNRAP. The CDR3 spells CASGRGTSGSAPDTQYF. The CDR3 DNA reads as TGTGCTAGTGGCCGGGGGACTAGCGGGAGCGCCCCAGATACGCAGTATTTT.

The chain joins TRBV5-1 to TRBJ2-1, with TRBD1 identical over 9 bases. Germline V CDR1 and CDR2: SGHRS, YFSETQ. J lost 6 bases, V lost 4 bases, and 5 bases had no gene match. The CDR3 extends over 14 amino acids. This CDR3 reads CASSQGQGINEQFF. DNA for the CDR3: TGCGCCAGCAGCCAGGGACAGGGTATCAATGAGCAGTTCTTC. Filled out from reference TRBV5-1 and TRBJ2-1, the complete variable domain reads KAGVTQTPRYLIKTRGQQVTLSCSPISGHRSVSWYQQTPGQGLQFLFEYFSETQRNKGNFPGRFSGRQFSNSRSEMNVSTLELGDSALYLCASSQGQGINEQFFGPGTRLTVL.

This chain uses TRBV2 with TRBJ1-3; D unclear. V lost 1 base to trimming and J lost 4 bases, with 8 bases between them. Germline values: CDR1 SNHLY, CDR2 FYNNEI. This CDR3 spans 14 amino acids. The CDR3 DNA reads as TGTGCCAGCAGTGAAGGGAGGGCAGGAAACACCATATATTTT. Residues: CASSEGRAGNTIYF. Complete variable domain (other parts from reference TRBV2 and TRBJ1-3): EPEVTQTPSHQVTQMGQEVILRCVPISNHLYFYWYRQILGQKVEFLVSFYNNEISEKSEIFDDQFSVERPDGSNFTLKIRSTKLEDSAMYFCASSEGRAGNTIYFGEGSWLTVV.

Here the CDR3 reads CATSLGGSGANVLTF. As DNA, the CDR3 is TGTGCCACCTCGTTGGGGGGGTCTGGGGCCAACGTCCTGACTTTC. This chain links TRBV6-1 with TRBJ2-6; the match to TRBD2 covers 7 bases. V was clipped by 10 bases and J by 1 base; unmatched bases: 7. Germline assignment: CDR1 MNHNS and CDR2 SASEGT. The CDR3 consists of 15 residues.

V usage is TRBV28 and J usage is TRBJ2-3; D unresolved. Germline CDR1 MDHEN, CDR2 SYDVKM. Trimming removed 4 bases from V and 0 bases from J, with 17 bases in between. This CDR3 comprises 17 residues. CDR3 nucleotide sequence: TGTGCCAGCAGTTCCCAGGATGGGCGCCCTAGCACAGATACGCAGTATTTT. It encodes CASSSQDGRPSTDTQYF.

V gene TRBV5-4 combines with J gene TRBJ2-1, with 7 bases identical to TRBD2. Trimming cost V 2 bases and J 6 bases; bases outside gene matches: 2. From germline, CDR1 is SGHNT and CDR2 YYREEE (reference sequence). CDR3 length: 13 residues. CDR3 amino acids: CASSLGTTNEQFF. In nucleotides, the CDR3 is TGTGCCAGCAGCTTAGGGACTACCAATGAGCAGTTCTTC.

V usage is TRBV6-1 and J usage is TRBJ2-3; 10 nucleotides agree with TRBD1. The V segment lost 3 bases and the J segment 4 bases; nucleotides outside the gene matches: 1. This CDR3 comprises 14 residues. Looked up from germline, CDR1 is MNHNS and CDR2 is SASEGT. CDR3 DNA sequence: TGTGCCAGCAGTGATGGGACAGGGGCAGATACGCAGTATTTT. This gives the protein CASSDGTGADTQYF.

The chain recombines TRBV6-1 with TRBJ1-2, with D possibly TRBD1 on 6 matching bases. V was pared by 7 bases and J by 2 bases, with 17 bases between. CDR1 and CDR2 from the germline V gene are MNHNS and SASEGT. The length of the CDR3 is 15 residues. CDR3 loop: CASTLTGIRNYGYTF. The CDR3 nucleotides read TGTGCCAGCACCCTGACAGGAATCAGAAACTATGGCTACACCTTC.

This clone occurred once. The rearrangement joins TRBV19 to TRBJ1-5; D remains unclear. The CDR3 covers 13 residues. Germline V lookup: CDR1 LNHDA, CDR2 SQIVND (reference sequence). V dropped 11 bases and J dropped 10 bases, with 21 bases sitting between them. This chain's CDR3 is CARYAGPRFPQHF. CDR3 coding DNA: TGTGCCCGTTATGCAGGTCCCCGCTTCCCCCAGCATTTT.

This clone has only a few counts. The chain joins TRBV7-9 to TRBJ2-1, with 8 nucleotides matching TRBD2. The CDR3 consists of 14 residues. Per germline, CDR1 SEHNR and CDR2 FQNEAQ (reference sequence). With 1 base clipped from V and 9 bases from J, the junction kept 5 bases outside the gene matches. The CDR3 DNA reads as TGTGCCAGCAGCTTAGAATCGGGAGGGCTTGAGCAGTTCTTC. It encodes CASSLESGGLEQFF.

CDR3 in DNA: TGTGCCAGCTCACCCCGGGGGGTAGGGCCCTCGGGTCCAAACACTGAAGCTTTCTTT. Translating gives CASSPRGVGPSGPNTEAFF. The genes are TRBV18 and TRBJ1-1; the D gene is possibly TRBD1 (5 bases). Between the trimmed V and J ends, which lost 3 bases and 2 bases, there was a span of 25 bases. Per the germline V gene, CDR1 is KGHSH and CDR2 is LQKENI. This CDR3 region has 19 residues.

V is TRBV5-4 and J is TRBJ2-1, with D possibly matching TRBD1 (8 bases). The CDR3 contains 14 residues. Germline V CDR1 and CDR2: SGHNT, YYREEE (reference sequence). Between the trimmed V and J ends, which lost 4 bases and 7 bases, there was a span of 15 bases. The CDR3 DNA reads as TGTGCCAGCAGCCCTGGACAGGGAGGGAATGAGCAGTTCTTC. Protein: CASSPGQGGNEQFF.

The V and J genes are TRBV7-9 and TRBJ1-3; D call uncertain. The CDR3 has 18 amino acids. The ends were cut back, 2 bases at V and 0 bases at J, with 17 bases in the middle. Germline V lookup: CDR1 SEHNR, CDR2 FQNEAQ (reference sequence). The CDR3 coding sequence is TGTGCCAGCAGCTTATCTGGAGGGAACAGTCACTCTGGAAACACCATATATTTT. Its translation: CASSLSGGNSHSGNTIYF.

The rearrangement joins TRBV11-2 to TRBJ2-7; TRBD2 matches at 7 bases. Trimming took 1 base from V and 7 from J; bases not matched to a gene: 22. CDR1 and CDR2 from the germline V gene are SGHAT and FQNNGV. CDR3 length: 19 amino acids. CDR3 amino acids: CASSLGKGYTRDYGLEQYF. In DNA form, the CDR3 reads TGTGCCAGCAGCTTAGGTAAGGGCTACACCCGGGACTACGGTTTGGAGCAGTACTTC.

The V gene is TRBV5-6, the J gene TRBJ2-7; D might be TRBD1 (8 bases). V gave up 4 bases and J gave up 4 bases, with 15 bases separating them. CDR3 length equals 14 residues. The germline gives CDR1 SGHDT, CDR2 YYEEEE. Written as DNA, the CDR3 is TGTGCCAGCAGCCTTGACAGGGGAGGGTACGAGCAGTACTTC. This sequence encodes CASSLDRGGYEQYF. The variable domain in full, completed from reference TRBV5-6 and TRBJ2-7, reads DAGVTQSPTHLIKTRGQQVTLRCSPKSGHDTVSWYQQALGQGPQFIFQYYEEEERQRGNFPDRFSGHQFPNYSSELNVNALLLGDSALYLCASSLDRGGYEQYFGPGTRLTVT.

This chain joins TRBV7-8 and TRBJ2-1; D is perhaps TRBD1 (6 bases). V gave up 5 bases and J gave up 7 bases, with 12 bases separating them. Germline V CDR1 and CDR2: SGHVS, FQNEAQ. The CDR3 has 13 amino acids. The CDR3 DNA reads TGTGCCAGCAGCACCAGGGGTTGGAATGAGCAGTTCTTC. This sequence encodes CASSTRGWNEQFF.

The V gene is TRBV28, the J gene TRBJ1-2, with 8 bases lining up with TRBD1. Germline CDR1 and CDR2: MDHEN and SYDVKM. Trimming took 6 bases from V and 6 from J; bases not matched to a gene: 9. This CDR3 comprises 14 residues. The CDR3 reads CASRSTGGGDGYTF. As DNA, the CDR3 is TGTGCCAGCAGGTCAACAGGGGGGGGAGATGGCTACACCTTC.

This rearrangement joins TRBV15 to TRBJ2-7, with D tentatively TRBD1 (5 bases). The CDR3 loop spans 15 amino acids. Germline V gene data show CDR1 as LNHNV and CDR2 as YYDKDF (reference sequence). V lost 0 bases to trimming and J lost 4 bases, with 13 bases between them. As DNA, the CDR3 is TGTGCCACCAGCAGAGATTTGGGGCCCTTTTACGAGCAGTACTTC. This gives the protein CATSRDLGPFYEQYF.

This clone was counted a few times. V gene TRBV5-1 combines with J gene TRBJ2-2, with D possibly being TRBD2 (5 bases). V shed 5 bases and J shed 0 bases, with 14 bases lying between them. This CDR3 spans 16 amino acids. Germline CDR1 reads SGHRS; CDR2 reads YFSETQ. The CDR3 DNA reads TGCGCCAGCAGGGTTTTGCGGGCTTCGAACACCGGGGAGCTGTTTTTT. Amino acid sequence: CASRVLRASNTGELFF.

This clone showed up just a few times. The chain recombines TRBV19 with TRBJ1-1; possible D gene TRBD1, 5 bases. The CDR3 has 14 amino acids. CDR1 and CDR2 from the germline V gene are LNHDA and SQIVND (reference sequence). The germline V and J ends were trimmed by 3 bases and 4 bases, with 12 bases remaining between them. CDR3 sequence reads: CASSISRAATEAFF. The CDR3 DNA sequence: TGTGCCAGTAGTATTAGCAGGGCGGCCACTGAAGCTTTCTTT. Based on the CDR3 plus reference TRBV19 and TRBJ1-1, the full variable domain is DGGITQSPKYLFRKEGQNVTLSCEQNLNHDAMYWYRQDPGQGLRLIYYSQIVNDFQKGDIAEGYSVSREKKESFPLTVTSAQKNPTAFYLCASSISRAATEAFFGQGTRLTVV.

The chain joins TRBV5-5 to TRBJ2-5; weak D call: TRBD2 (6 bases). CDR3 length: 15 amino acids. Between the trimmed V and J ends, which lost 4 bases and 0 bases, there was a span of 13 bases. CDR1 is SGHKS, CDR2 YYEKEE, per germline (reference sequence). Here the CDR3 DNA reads TGTGCCAGCAGCATCGGGACTCCGTACCAAGAGACCCAGTACTTC. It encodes CASSIGTPYQETQYF.

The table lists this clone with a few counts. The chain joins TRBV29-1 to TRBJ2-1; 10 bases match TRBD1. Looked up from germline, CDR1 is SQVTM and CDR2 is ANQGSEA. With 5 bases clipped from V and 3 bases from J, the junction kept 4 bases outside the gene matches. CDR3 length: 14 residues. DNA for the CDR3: TGCAGCGTTCCCGGGACAGGGGACTACAATGAGCAGTTCTTC. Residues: CSVPGTGDYNEQFF.

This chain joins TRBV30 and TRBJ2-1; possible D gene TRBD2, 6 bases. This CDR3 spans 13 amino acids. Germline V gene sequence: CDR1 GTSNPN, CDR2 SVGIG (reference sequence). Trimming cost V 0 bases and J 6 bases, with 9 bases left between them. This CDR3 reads CAWSVGGTNEQFF. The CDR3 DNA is TGTGCCTGGAGTGTAGGAGGGACCAATGAGCAGTTCTTC. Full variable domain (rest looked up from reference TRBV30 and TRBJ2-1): SQTIHQWPATLVQPVGSPLSLECTVEGTSNPNLYWYRQAAGRGLQLLFYSVGIGQISSEVPQNLSASRPQDRQFILSSKKLLLSDSGFYLCAWSVGGTNEQFFGPGTRLTVL.

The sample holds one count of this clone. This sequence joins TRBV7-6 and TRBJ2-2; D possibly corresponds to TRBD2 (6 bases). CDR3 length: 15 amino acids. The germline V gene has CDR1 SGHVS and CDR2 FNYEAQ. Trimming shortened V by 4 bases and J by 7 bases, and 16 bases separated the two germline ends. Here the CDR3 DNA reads TGTGCCAGCAGCTGGGGAGGAAAACACATCGGGGAGCTGTTTTTT. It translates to CASSWGGKHIGELFF.

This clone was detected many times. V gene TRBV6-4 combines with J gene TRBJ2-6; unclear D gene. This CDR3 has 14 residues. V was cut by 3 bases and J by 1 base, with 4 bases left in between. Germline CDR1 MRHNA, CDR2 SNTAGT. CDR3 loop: CASSEASGANVLTF. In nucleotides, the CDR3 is TGTGCCAGCAGTGAGGCTTCTGGGGCCAACGTCCTGACTTTC.

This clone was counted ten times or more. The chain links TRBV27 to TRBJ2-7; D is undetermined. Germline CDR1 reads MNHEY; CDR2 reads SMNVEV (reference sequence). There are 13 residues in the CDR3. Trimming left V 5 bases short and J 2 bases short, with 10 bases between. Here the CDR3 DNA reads TGTGCCAGCAGTCTGGCCCCGCCCTACGAGCAGTACTTC. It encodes CASSLAPPYEQYF.